Below, 9 T cell receptor beta chains from the same sample are listed, as sequenced in a study of response to subunit inactivated influenza vaccine. From the RT-PCR reads, TCRdb called clonotypes with MiXCR, one entry per CDR3 protein. The table has roughly 500,000 distinct CDR3 sequences, approximately 16% seen once. Source: CD4+ T cells sorted from PBMCs, taken 23 months after vaccination. Every receptor here comes from a man aged 50 to 75 who received an inactivated influenza vaccine.

The gene calls are TRBV7-2 and TRBJ2-1; 8 nucleotides agree with TRBD1. Germline V CDR1 and CDR2: SGHTA, FQGNSA. This CDR3 region has 16 residues. Unmatched junction bases numbered 8, after V lost 0 bases and J lost 7 bases. The CDR3 DNA sequence: TGTGCCAGCAGCTTAGCCTGGACAGGGACGGGGAATGAGCAGTTCTTC. It specifies CASSLAWTGTGNEQFF.

This clonotype was counted a few times. The chain joins TRBV28 to TRBJ2-5; D is ambiguous. The CDR3 sequence is 14 residues long. The germline V gene encodes CDR1 MDHEN and CDR2 SYDVKM. With 1 base removed from V and 4 bases from J, the gap between germline ends came to 10 bases. CDR3: CASSLFSLGETQYF. The CDR3 DNA follows: TGTGCCAGCAGTTTATTCTCCCTAGGAGAGACCCAGTACTTC.

This clonotype occurred a few times. The chain joins TRBV4-3 to TRBJ2-2; the match to TRBD2 covers 11 bases. Trimming took 3 bases from V and 1 from J; bases not matched to a gene: 1. The CDR3 has 16 residues. The germline CDR1 and CDR2 sequences are LGHNA and YSLEER. The CDR3 protein is CASSQLAGGNTGELFF. CDR3 DNA sequence: TGCGCCAGCAGCCAGCTAGCGGGAGGGAACACCGGGGAGCTGTTTTTT.

The rearrangement links TRBV6-5 to TRBJ2-3; D is undetermined. V was trimmed by 2 bases and J by 2 bases, leaving 20 bases between them. The CDR3 contains 18 residues. Per the germline V gene, CDR1 is MNHEY and CDR2 is SVGAGI. The CDR3 loop is CASSYPIGQRPSTDTQYF. In DNA form, the CDR3 reads TGTGCCAGCAGTTACCCCATTGGGCAGAGGCCTTCCACAGATACGCAGTATTTT.

This clonotype was recorded a few times. J is TRBJ2-6 and V is TRBV4-3, with 12 nucleotides matching TRBD2. The CDR3 length is 19 residues. The junction had 4 bases not matched to a gene; V was cut back by 1 base and J by 0 bases. The germline V gene encodes CDR1 LGHNA and CDR2 YSLEER. CDR3 in amino acids: CASSQATTSGSSGANVLTF. Written as DNA, the CDR3 is TGCGCCAGCAGCCAAGCTACGACTAGCGGGAGCTCTGGGGCCAACGTCCTGACTTTC.

This chain connects TRBV5-1 to TRBJ2-5; 10 bases line up with TRBD2. The V gene end was trimmed by 0 bases and the J gene end by 1 base; junction bases not matched to a gene: 6. The CDR3 contains 17 residues. The germline V gene has CDR1 SGHRS and CDR2 YFSETQ. CDR3 coding DNA: TGCGCCAGCAGCTTGGCTATGACTAGCGGGCTCCAAGAGACCCAGTACTTC. Translating gives CASSLAMTSGLQETQYF.

The sample holds a few counts of this clonotype. The chain combines TRBV6-1 with TRBJ2-1, with TRBD2 as a possible D gene (5 bases). This CDR3 has 13 amino acids. The germline V gene has CDR1 MNHNS and CDR2 SASEGT. V dropped 4 bases and J dropped 6 bases, with 10 bases sitting between them. CDR3 amino acids: CASSVASRNEQFF. The CDR3 DNA reads TGTGCCAGCAGTGTGGCTAGCCGCAATGAGCAGTTCTTC.

This chain connects TRBV6-2 or TRBV6-3 to TRBJ2-2; a weak D match, TRBD2 (6 bases). This CDR3 has 16 amino acids. V shed 6 bases and J shed 6 bases, with 20 bases lying between them. Germline values: CDR1 MNHEY, CDR2 SVGEGT. In DNA form, the CDR3 reads TGTGCCAGCAGAGGAGGCGGGGCCCCGGGGGCCGGGGAGCTGTTTTTT. Translated: CASRGGGAPGAGELFF.

The chain combines TRBV5-1 with TRBJ1-2, with TRBD1 matching 7 bases. After removal of 4 bases from V and 6 bases from J, the junction contained 6 bases not matched to a gene. The length of the CDR3 is 13 residues. Germline CDR1 SGHRS, CDR2 YFSETQ. Here the CDR3 reads CASSPGTAHGYTF. CDR3 bases: TGCGCCAGCAGCCCGGGGACAGCTCATGGCTACACCTTC.